The clone carrying this T cell receptor beta chain has at least ten counts. Its antigen is as yet unknown. TCRdb redid the calling of the 5' RACE reads with MiXCR, one entry per CDR3 protein. The sample records 200,000 to 250,000 distinct CDR3 sequences, approximately 10% being singletons. The CDR3 extends over 17 amino acids. Trimming removed 5 bases from V and 0 bases from J, with 17 bases in between. The germline gives CDR1 MNHNS, CDR2 SASEGT. The sample is drawn from a study of CD8 T cells in ankylosing spondylitis. Whole-study results and caveats: Seemingly distinctive of ankylosing spondylitis blood was a TCR beta motif formed by eight highly homologous variants.

The sample was blood, either unsorted or a sorted T cell fraction (not recorded which). The chain uses TRBV6-1 and TRBJ2-4; weak D call: TRBD1 (6 bases). The source of this sequence is a male donor with ankylosing spondylitis or in good health (not recorded which). In DNA, the CDR3 is TGTGCCAGCAGTCGGAATCCGACAGGACAAGCCAAAAACATTCAGTACTTC. It codes for CASSRNPTGQAKNIQYF.